The clone carrying this T cell receptor (beta chain) was recorded at least ten times. The V gene lost 7 bases and the J gene lost 2 bases, with 9 bases spanning the gap. This CDR3 region has 11 residues. Germline V lookup: CDR1 SQVTM, CDR2 ANQGSEA. The data were obtained in a study of T-cell reconstitution after alpha-beta-depleted transplantation in children. Preparing the TCRbeta library involved the use of unique molecular identifiers. TCRdb used MiXCR to reprocess the PCR reads, holding one entry per CDR3 protein. The top ten clones hold about 7% of a sample with approximately 83,000 distinct CDR3 sequences, 8% to 9% of them seen once.

Sequenced material: PBMCs from the stem cell graft donor, taken from the stem cell graft. J is TRBJ2-7 and V is TRBV29-1; tentative D call: TRBD2 (6 bases). The receptor comes from a human donor who donated a stem cell graft to a child with congenital amegakaryocytic thrombocytopenia. The CDR3 loop reads CSGGVTYEQYF. The CDR3 DNA is TGCAGCGGGGGGGTAACCTACGAGCAGTACTTC.